This TCR beta chain was recorded in a study of PD-1 blockade in mismatch repair-deficient tumors. Study-level information: Patients had approximately 11 mismatch repair-deficient cancer types and were previously treated and progressing.

TCRdb's table, derived via immunoSEQ multiplex PCR, lists solely in-frame clones and lacks some. Of some 84,000 clones detected, around 85% appear once; the ten largest clones hold approximately 2.7%. This CDR3 region has 13 residues. Germline V lookup: CDR1 MNHEY, CDR2 SVGAGI. Mismatch repair deficiency was confirmed in all patients, by PCR or immunohistochemistry. TCRs were sequenced from three patients responding to pembrolizumab. The specimen comprised peripheral blood, sampled 12 weeks after starting pembrolizumab. The chain carries TRBV6-5 and TRBJ1-1, with TRBD1 identical over 12 bases. The clonotype was recovered from an adult with mismatch repair-deficient cancer. CDR3 protein: CSAGTGGLTEAFF. As DNA, the CDR3 is TGTTCAGCGGGGACAGGGGGCCTGACTGAAGCTTTCTTT.